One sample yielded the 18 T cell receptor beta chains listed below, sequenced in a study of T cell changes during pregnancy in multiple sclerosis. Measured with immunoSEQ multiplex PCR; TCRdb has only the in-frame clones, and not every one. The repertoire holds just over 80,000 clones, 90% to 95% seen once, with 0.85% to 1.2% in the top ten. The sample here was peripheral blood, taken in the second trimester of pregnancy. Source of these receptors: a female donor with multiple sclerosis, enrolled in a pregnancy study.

As DNA, the CDR3 is TGTGCCAGCAGCTCCGGGACTCGGGGCCAAGAGACCCAGTACTTC. This codes for CASSSGTRGQETQYF. This chain connects TRBV11-3 to TRBJ2-5; weak D call: TRBD2 (6 bases). The CDR3 has 15 residues. Germline CDR1 is SGHNT and CDR2 is YENEEA. V lost 4 bases and J lost 1, with 13 bases in between.

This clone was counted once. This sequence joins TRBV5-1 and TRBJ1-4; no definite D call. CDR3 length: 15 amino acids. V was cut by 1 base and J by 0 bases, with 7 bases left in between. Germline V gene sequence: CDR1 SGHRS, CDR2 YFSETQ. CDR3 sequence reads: CASSLYFSTNEKLFF. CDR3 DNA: TGCGCCAGCAGCTTGTATTTCTCAACTAATGAAAAACTGTTTTTT.

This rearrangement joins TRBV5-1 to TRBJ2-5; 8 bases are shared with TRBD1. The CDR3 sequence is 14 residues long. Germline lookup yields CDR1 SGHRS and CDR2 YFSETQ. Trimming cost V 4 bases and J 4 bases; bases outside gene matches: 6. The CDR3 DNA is TGCGCCAGCAGCCGAGACAGGGGACGAGAGACCCAGTACTTC. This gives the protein CASSRDRGRETQYF.

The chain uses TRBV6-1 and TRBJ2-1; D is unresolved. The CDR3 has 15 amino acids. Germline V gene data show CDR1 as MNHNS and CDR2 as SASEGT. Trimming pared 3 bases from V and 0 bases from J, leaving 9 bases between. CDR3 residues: CASSDDPSSYNEQFF. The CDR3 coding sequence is TGTGCCAGCAGTGATGATCCTAGCTCCTACAATGAGCAGTTCTTC.

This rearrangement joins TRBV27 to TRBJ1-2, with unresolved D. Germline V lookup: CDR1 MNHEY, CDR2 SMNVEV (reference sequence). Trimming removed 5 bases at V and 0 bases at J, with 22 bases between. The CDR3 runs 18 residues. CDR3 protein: CASSPSDRTLASNYGYTF. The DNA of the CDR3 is TGTGCCAGCAGTCCGTCCGACCGGACTTTGGCCTCTAACTATGGCTACACCTTC.

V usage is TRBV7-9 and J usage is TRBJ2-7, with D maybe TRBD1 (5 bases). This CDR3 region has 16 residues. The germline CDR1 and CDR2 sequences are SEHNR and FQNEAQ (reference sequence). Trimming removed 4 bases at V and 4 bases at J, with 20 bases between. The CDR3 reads CASSSPQGPLLYEQYF. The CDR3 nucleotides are TGTGCCAGCAGCTCCCCCCAGGGTCCCCTCCTTTACGAGCAGTACTTC.

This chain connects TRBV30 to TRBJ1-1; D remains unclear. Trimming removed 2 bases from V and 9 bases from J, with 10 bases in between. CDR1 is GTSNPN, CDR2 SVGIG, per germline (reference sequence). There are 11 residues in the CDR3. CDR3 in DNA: TGTGCCTGGAGTTTCGATTCTAAAGCTTTCTTT. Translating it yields CAWSFDSKAFF.

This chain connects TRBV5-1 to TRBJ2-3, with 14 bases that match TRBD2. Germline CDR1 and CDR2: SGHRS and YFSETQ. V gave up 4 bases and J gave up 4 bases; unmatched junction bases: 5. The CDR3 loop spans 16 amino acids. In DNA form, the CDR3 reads TGCGCCAGCAGCCCGGGACTAGCGGGAGCGGCAGATACGCAGTATTTT. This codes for CASSPGLAGAADTQYF.

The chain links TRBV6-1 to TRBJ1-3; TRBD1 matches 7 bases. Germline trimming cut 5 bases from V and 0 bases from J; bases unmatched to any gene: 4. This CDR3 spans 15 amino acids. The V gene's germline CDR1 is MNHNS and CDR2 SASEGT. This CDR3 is CASSRDSNSGNTIYF. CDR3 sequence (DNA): TGTGCCAGCAGTAGGGACAGCAACTCTGGAAACACCATATATTTT.

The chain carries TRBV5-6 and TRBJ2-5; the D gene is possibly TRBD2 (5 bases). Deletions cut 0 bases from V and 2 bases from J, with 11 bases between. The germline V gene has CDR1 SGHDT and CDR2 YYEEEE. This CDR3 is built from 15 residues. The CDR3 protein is CASSLAMTGQETQYF. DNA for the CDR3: TGTGCCAGCAGCTTGGCAATGACGGGGCAAGAGACCCAGTACTTC.

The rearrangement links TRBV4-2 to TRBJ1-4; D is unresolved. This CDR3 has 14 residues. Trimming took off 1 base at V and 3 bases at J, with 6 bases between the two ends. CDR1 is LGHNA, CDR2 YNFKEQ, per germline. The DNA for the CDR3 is TGTGCCAGCAGCCAAGTACTCTCTAATGAAAAACTGTTTTTT. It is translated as CASSQVLSNEKLFF.

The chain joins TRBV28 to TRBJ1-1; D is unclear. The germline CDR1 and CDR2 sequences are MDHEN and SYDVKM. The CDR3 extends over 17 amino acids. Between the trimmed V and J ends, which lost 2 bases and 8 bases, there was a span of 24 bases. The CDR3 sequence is CASSLVGRPGSHPEAFF. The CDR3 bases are TGTGCCAGCAGTTTAGTCGGGAGACCGGGATCCCATCCCGAAGCTTTCTTT.

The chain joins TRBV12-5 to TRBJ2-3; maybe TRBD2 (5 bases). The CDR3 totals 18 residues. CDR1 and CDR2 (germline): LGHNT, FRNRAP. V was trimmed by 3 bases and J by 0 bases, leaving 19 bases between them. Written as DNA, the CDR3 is TGTGCTAGTGGTTTTTCCAGACCTCCGGGAATTAGCACAGATACGCAGTATTTT. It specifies CASGFSRPPGISTDTQYF.

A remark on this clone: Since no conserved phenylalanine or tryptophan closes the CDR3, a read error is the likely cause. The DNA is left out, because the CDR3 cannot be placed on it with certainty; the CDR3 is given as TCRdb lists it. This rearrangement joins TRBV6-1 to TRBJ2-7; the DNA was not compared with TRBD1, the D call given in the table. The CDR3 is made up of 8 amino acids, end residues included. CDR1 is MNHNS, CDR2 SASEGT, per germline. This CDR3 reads CASSMTGS.

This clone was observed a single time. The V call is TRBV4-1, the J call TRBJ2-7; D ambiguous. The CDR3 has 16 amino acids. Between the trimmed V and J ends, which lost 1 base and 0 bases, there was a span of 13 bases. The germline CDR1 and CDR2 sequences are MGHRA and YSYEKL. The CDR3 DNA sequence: TGCGCCAGCAGCCAAGTTTTGGCGGTAAGCTCCTACGAGCAGTACTTC. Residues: CASSQVLAVSSYEQYF.

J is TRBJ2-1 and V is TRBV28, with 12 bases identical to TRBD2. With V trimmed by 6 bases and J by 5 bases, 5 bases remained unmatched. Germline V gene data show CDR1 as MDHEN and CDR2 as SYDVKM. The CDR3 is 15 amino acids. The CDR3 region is CASSPRTSGNNEQFF. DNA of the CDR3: TGTGCCAGCAGCCCGAGGACTAGCGGGAACAATGAGCAGTTCTTC.

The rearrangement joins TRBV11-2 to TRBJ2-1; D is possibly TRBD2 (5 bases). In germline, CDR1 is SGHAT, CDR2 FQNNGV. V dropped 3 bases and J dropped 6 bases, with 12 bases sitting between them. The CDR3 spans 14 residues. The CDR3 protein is CASSLAVRGNEQFF. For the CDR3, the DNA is TGTGCCAGCAGCTTGGCAGTACGGGGCAATGAGCAGTTCTTC.

The CDR3 sequence: CASGTGLNYGYTF. CDR3 coding DNA: TGTGCCAGTGGGACAGGACTTAACTATGGCTACACCTTC. V is TRBV2 and J is TRBJ1-2, with 8 bases fitting TRBD1. V was clipped by 9 bases and J by 1 base; unmatched bases: 4. The CDR3 contains 13 residues. Germline CDR1 and CDR2: SNHLY and FYNNEI.